This T cell receptor (beta chain) was found in a study of blood T cell repertoires in COVID-19. Overall study: Samples representing acute and convalescent COVID-19 were sourced from the United States, Italy and Spain. Nucleic acid was either cDNA or gDNA, and it came from T cells, B-cell-depleted T cells, or PBMCs.

The CDR3 has 13 residues. Per germline, CDR1 SGHDT and CDR2 YYEEEE. J lost 7 bases, V lost 0 bases, and 2 bases had no gene match. This clone was seen only once. Authors' analysis steps: Nucleated cell number was recorded as an estimate derived from reference gene primer amplification. TCRdb's copy holds only in-frame clones and misses some; the assay was immunoSEQ multiplex PCR. The V and J calls and the clone size are those of that table, but D and trimming were determined from the DNA. This sample has 80,000 to 95,000 clones, with just over 85% found just once. Material for sequencing was peripheral blood. The genes are TRBV5-6 and TRBJ1-2; 8 nucleotides match TRBD1. This sequence was found in a woman aged 80 or over in a cohort sampled during active or convalescent COVID-19. CDR3 nucleotide sequence: TGTGCCAGCAGCTTGGGGACAGGGCCTGGCTACACCTTC. Its protein product is CASSLGTGPGYTF.